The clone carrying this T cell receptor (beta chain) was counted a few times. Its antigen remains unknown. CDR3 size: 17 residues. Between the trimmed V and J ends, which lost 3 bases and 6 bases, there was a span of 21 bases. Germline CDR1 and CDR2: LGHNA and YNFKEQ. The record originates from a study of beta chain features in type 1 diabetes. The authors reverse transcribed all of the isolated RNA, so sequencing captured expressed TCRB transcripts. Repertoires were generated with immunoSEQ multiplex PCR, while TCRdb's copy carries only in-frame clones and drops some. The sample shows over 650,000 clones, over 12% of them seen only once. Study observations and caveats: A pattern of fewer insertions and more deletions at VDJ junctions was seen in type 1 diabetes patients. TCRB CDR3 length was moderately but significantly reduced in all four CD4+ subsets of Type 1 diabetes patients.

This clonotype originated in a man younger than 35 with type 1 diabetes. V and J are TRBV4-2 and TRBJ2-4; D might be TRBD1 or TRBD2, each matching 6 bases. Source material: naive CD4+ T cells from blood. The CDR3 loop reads CASSQDTKQGGLNIQYF. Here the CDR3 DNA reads TGTGCCAGCAGCCAGGATACCAAACAGGGAGGTTTAAACATTCAGTACTTC.